One T cell receptor (beta chain) is described in this entry. This specimen belongs to a study of shared clonotypes between healthy human individuals. Generated by immunoSEQ multiplex PCR, the TCRdb table keeps only in-frame clones and is missing some. The sample yields 2 million to 2.5 million clones, 90% to 95% seen once. The specimen sequenced was naive CD4+ T cells sorted from blood. Indicated subset: CD45RA+ positively selected. This receptor was identified in a man in his late teens or twenties in good health.

The chain's CDR3 is CASSIRGVITEAFF. In DNA form, the CDR3 reads TGTGCCAGCAGCATAAGGGGGGTGATCACTGAAGCTTTCTTT. The rearrangement links TRBV7-2 to TRBJ1-1; D is possibly TRBD1 (6 bases). This CDR3 comprises 14 residues. The V and J ends lost 5 bases and 4 bases respectively, with 14 bases between them. Germline V lookup: CDR1 SGHTA, CDR2 FQGNSA.